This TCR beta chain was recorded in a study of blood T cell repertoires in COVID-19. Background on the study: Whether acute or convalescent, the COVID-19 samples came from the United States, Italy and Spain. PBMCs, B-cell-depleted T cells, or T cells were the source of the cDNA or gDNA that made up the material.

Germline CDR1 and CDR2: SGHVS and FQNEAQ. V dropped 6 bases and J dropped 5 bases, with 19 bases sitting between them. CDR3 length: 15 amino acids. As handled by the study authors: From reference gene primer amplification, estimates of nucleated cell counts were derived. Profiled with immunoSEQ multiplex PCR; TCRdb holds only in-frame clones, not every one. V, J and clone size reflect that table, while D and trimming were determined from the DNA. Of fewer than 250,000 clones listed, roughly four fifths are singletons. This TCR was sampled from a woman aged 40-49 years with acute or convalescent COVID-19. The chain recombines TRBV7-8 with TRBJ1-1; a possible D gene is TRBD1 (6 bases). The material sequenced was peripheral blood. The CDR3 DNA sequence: TGTGCCAGCAGAATACTGACAGTAAGGGGGACTGAAGCTTTCTTT. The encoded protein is CASRILTVRGTEAFF.